This T cell receptor (beta chain) was observed in a study of beta chain features in type 1 diabetes. Points from the study as a whole: Possibly, sequencing cDNA over-represented cells that had high TCR expression levels. Type 1 diabetes patients had VDJ junctions that carried fewer insertions and more deletions.

Investigators reverse transcribed all isolated RNA, so they sequenced expressed TCRB transcripts. The data were produced by immunoSEQ multiplex PCR, yet TCRdb's version contains in-frame clones alone and is incomplete. This sample has about 300,000 clones, with around 7.3% found just once. V trimming: 5 bases; J trimming: 2 bases; junction bases outside the gene matches: 6. Germline values: CDR1 LGHNA, CDR2 YSLEER. The CDR3 is 17 residues long. This clone was counted a few times. Antigen specificity is unknown. Sequenced material: central memory CD4+ T cells from blood. The sequence was collected from a woman between 18 and 29 years old in good health. The gene calls are TRBV4-3 and TRBJ2-3; TRBD2 matches at 14 bases. CDR3 sequence: CASSEGLAGALTDTQYF. In DNA, the CDR3 is TGCGCCAGCAGCGAGGGACTAGCGGGGGCTCTCACAGATACGCAGTATTTT.